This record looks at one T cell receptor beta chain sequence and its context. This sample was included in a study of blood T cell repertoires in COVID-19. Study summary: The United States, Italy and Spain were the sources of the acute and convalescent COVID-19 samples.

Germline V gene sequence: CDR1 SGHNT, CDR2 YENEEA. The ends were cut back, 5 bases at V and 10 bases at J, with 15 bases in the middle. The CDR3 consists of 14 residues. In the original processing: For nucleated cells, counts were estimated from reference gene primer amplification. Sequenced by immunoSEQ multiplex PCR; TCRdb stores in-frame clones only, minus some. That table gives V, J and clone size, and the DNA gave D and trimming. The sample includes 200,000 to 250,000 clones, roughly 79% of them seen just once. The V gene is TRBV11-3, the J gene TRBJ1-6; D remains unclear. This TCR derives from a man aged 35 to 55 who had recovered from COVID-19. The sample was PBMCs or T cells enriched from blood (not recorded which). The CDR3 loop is CASSQTTAGSPLHF. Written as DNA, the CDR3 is TGTGCCAGCAGCCAGACCACCGCGGGGTCACCCCTCCACTTT.